The clone carrying this T cell receptor (beta chain) was observed a few times. Its antigen is currently unknown. The germline V gene encodes CDR1 SNHLY and CDR2 FYNNEI. The CDR3 sequence is 14 residues long. Trimming stripped 7 bases from V and 6 bases from J, with 13 bases between. These data belong to a study of CD8+ T cells in alopecia areata. Study-level background: Tofacitinib dosing lasted 6 to 18 months, which was then followed by 6 months off drug. Points from the study as a whole: Scalp lesions, especially in alopecia totalis/universalis, had higher clonality than normal scalp.

Documented treatment: oral pan-JAK inhibitor, 5-10 mg twice daily. Isolated RNA was reverse transcribed into cDNA used as the sequencing template. TCRdb's table, derived via immunoSEQ multiplex PCR, lists solely in-frame clones and lacks some. The sample yields some 200,000 clones, approximately 57% seen once. V is TRBV2 and J is TRBJ1-6, with D hard to call. The source was CD4+ T cells sorted from blood, collected at week 4, from a patient treated with tofacitinib. The source of this sequence is a human donor with alopecia areata. Here the CDR3 reads CASNFGRVNSPLHF. The CDR3 DNA sequence: TGTGCCAGCAACTTCGGGAGAGTTAATTCACCCCTCCACTTT.